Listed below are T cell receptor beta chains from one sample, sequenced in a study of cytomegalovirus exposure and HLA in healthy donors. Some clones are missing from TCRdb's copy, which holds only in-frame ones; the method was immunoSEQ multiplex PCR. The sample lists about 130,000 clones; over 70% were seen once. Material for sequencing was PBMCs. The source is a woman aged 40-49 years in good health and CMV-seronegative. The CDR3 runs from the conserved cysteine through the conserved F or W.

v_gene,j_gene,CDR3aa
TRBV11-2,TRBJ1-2,CASQEGTVQHGYTF
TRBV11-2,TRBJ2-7,CASSLGSRPTGRDEQYF
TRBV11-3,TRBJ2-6,CASSVPLTGSHGANVLTF
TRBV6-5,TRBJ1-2,CASSYLTGDYGYTF
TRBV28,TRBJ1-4,CASRRLGAWEKLFF
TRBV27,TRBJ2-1,CASSFYKGLAGYNEQFF
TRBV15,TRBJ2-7,CATSRAQGTYEQYF
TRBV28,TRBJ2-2,CASSLGPGELFF
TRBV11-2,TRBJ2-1,CASWEGKDEQFF
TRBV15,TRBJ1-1,CATSRETGMNTEAFF